Following are 3 T cell receptor beta chains from one sample sequenced in a study of cytomegalovirus exposure and HLA in healthy donors (TCRdb year 2017). The library was made by the immunoSEQ multiplex PCR assay. A mixture of 60 forward primers for TCR Vbeta segments and 13 reverse primers for TCR Jbeta segments was used in the multiplex PCR. Held by TCRdb, this immuneACCESS table contains in-frame sequences only and omits some clones. Under half of the omission traces to an unresolved V gene where checked; the cause of the rest is unknown. The sample table lists 95,000 to 100,000 clones, roughly three quarters of them with a count of one. The biggest ten clones account for around a fifth of the sample. The sequenced material came from PBMCs. These receptor sequences come from a woman between 55 and 75 years old in good health and CMV-seropositive.

This rearrangement joins TRBV7-3 to TRBJ2-3, with a possible D match to TRBD1 (5 bases). The CDR3 consists of 15 residues. The germline V gene encodes CDR1 SGHTA and CDR2 FQGTGA. The V end lost 5 bases, the J end lost 1 base, and 13 bases lay between the germline ends. CDR3 nucleotide sequence: TGTGCCAGCAGCCCCAGGGTCCTCGGCACAGATACGCAGTATTTT. This encodes CASSPRVLGTDTQYF.

This rearrangement joins TRBV6-6 to TRBJ2-1; tentative D call: TRBD2 (6 bases). Trimming pared 8 bases from V and 5 bases from J, leaving 13 bases between. CDR1 MNHNY and CDR2 SVGAGI come from the germline V gene (reference sequence). The CDR3 is 13 residues long. The CDR3 region is CASLSGQNNEQFF. Here the CDR3 DNA reads TGTGCCAGCCTAAGCGGGCAAAACAATGAGCAGTTCTTC.

V and J are TRBV30 and TRBJ2-1; D is unresolved. This CDR3 is 14 amino acids long. Germline CDR1 GTSNPN, CDR2 SVGIG (reference sequence). Trimming left V 3 bases short and J 0 bases short, with 9 bases between. As DNA, the CDR3 is TGTGCCTGGAGCGAACGGAGCTCCTACAATGAGCAGTTCTTC. Its translation is CAWSERSSYNEQFF.